The present T cell receptor beta chain was sequenced within a study of control samples from healthy donors and cancer patients. The repertoire was sequenced with immunoSEQ multiplex PCR; TCRdb's copy has only in-frame clones and lacks some. The repertoire holds 100,000 to 150,000 clones, with approximately 87% as singletons. V was trimmed by 6 bases and J by 0 bases, leaving 12 bases between them. Germline V gene sequence: CDR1 MNHEY, CDR2 SVGAGI. This CDR3 is 14 amino acids long. The origin of this receptor is a man between 25 and 39 years old in good health. Material for sequencing was blood. The rearrangement uses TRBV6-5 and TRBJ2-7, with D possibly being TRBD1 or TRBD2 (5 bases each). In nucleotides, the CDR3 is TGTGCCAGCAGCCGGGACCGCCTCTCCTACGAGCAGTACTTC. It encodes CASSRDRLSYEQYF.